The source of this T cell receptor beta chain is a study of T cell responses to AZD1222 COVID-19 vaccine. TCRdb's table, derived via immunoSEQ multiplex PCR, lists solely in-frame clones and lacks some. The repertoire includes around 94,000 clones, about 88% of them detected once, and around 3.9% sits in the top ten. Overall study results and limits: Vaccine-associated CD4 TCRs ranged over spike, dominating at 160-218 and 743-854. Repertoire sampling happened only post peak T cell response. The study identified only six AZD1222 recipients as seropositive at baseline.

Germline values: CDR1 KGHSH, CDR2 LQKENI. V lost 1 base and J 0 bases, leaving 12 bases between the germline ends. CDR3 length: 17 residues. Worth noting for this clone: Its antigen is still unknown.

V is TRBV18 and J is TRBJ2-2; maybe TRBD1 (6 bases). Here the sequenced sample was peripheral blood, taken on day 0 of AZD1222 vaccination. The sequence derives from an adult in good health. As DNA, the CDR3 is TGTGCCAGCTCACCACAAGTCGGACAGTCGAACACCGGGGAGCTGTTTTTT. Translated: CASSPQVGQSNTGELFF.